The rows below give T cell receptor beta chains drawn from one sample of a study of cytomegalovirus exposure and HLA in healthy donors. The repertoire was sequenced with immunoSEQ multiplex PCR; TCRdb's copy has only in-frame clones and lacks some. The table includes roughly 150,000 clones, over 60% detected once. Material for sequencing was PBMCs. The receptors here all came from a woman in her twenties or thirties in good health and CMV-seropositive. Both conserved end residues are part of each CDR3. D genes are given only for firm matches. Not every row has a clone size; where given, it reads once, few, many or a size class.

V gene	D gene	J gene	clone size	CDR3 DNA	CDR3 protein
TRBV5-6	NA	TRBJ2-3	NA	TGTGCCAGCAGCTTGGGGTTCGGGGGAAAGACAGATACGCAGTATTTT	CASSLGFGGKTDTQYF
TRBV2	TRBD1	TRBJ1-1	few	TGTGCCAGCAGTTTGGACAGGCTCGGGAGCACTGAAGCTTTCTTT	CASSLDRLGSTEAFF
TRBV6-5	TRBD1	TRBJ1-2	few	TGTGCCAGCAGTTACGCGGGACAGGGTCTCAATGGCTACACCTTC	CASSYAGQGLNGYTF
TRBV2	TRBD1	TRBJ1-5	NA	TGTGCCAGCAGTGCAGGGGGCGCCAGCAATCAGCCCCAGCATTTT	CASSAGGASNQPQHF
TRBV6-6	NA	TRBJ2-1	NA	TGTGCCAGTGGGAGGAACCACAATGAGCAGTTCTTC	CASGRNHNEQFF
TRBV10-1	NA	TRBJ1-4	NA	TGCGCCAGCAGCCCGACCGGTTCGGGAGAAAAACTGTTTTTT	CASSPTGSGEKLFF
TRBV7-9	NA	TRBJ2-3	NA	TGTGCCAGCAGCTTAGTCGGGAACGCAGATACGCAGTATTTT	CASSLVGNADTQYF
TRBV28	NA	TRBJ1-5	NA	TGTGCCAGCAGTTTCGATTCGGGGGGACCGGGACAAGGAAAACCTGATCAGCCCCAGCATTTT	CASSFDSGGPGQGKPDQPQHF
TRBV10-3	NA	TRBJ2-6	NA	TGTGCCATCAGTGCGCGGGCTTTCTCTGGGGCCAACGTCCTGACTTTC	CAISARAFSGANVLTF
TRBV15	TRBD1	TRBJ1-1	NA	TGTGCCACCAGCCCAAACCGACAGGGACGGACTGAAGCTTTCTTT	CATSPNRQGRTEAFF
TRBV10-3	TRBD1	TRBJ1-6	once	TGTGCCATCGCAGGGGGTAATTCACCCCTCCACTTT	CAIAGGNSPLHF
TRBV9	NA	TRBJ2-3	NA	TGTGCCAGCAGCGTACTTACTAGCACAGATACGCAGTATTTT	CASSVLTSTDTQYF
TRBV9	TRBD1	TRBJ2-5	once	TGTGCCAGCAGCGCCCCAGGGGGCCGACAAGAGACCCAGTACTTC	CASSAPGGRQETQYF